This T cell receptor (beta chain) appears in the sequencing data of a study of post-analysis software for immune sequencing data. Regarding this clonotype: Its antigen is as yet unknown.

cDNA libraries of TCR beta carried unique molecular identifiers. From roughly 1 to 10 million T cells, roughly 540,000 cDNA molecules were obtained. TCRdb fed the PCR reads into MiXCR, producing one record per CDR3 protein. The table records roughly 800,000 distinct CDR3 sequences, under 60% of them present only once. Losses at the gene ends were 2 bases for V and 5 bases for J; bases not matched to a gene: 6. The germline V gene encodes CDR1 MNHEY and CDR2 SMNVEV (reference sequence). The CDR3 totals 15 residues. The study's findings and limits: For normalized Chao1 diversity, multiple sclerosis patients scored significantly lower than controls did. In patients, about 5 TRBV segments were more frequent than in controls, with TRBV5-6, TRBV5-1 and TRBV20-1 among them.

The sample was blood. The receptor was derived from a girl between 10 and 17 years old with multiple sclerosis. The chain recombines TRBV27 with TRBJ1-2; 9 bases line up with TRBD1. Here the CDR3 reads CASSLQTGTGYGYTF. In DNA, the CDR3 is TGTGCCAGCAGTTTACAGACCGGGACAGGGTATGGCTACACCTTC.